A single sample is the source of the 11 T cell receptor beta chains below, sequenced in a study of post-analysis software for immune sequencing data. No antigen has been assigned to these receptors. The TCR beta cDNA libraries contained unique molecular identifiers. MiXCR, run by TCRdb on the PCR reads, gives a single entry per CDR3 protein. The table records roughly 800,000 distinct CDR3 sequences, approximately 53% of them present only once. Study-wide results and limits: In patients, four to six TRBV segments were more frequent than in controls, with TRBV5-6, TRBV5-1 and TRBV20-1 among them.

Sequences were obtained from blood. The receptor set was obtained from a girl aged 5 to 17 with multiple sclerosis.

This clonotype was counted only a few times. The genes are TRBV7-9 and TRBJ2-7; 7 positions match TRBD1. V lost 5 bases to trimming and J lost 3 bases; unmatched junction nucleotides: 7. The CDR3 has 14 amino acids. Germline V CDR1 and CDR2: SEHNR, FQNEAQ (reference sequence). The CDR3 spells CASSIRQGDYEQYF. The CDR3 region has the DNA TGTGCCAGCAGCATACGACAGGGAGACTACGAGCAGTACTTC.

The rearrangement links TRBV20-1 to TRBJ1-5; perhaps TRBD1 as D (5 bases). Germline V gene lookup returns CDR1 DFQATT and CDR2 SNEGSKA (reference sequence). Trimming left V 1 base short and J 7 bases short, with 11 bases between. The CDR3 totals 13 residues. The CDR3 reads CSARVGVQQPQHF. CDR3 bases: TGCAGTGCTAGAGTGGGGGTACAACAGCCCCAGCATTTT.

The gene calls are TRBV3-1 and TRBJ2-1; tentatively, D is TRBD2 (6 bases). Per the germline V gene, CDR1 is LGHDT and CDR2 is YNNKEL (reference sequence). The CDR3 is made up of 15 amino acids. Trimming removed 11 bases from V and 4 bases from J, with 21 bases in between. CDR3 bases: TGTGCCGGCTCCAACGGGGCGGGGACTTACAATGAGCAGTTCTTC. This encodes CAGSNGAGTYNEQFF.

The CDR3 region is CSARDRVPRSYEQYF. In DNA form, the CDR3 reads TGCAGTGCTAGAGATAGGGTCCCTAGATCCTACGAGCAGTACTTC. The chain employs TRBV20-1 and TRBJ2-7; D call uncertain. Germline assignment: CDR1 DFQATT and CDR2 SNEGSKA (reference sequence). V was clipped by 0 bases and J by 1 base, with 13 bases between them. This CDR3 is built from 15 residues.

This clonotype was found a few times. The chain carries TRBV2 and TRBJ2-3; 7 nucleotides agree with TRBD1. The V gene's germline CDR1 is SNHLY and CDR2 FYNNEI. V was clipped by 7 bases and J by 5 bases; unmatched bases: 6. The CDR3 is made up of 13 amino acids. In DNA form, the CDR3 reads TGTGCCAGCAAGGGACAGAGTTTAGATACGCAGTATTTT. This encodes CASKGQSLDTQYF.

The chain is built from TRBV6-6 and TRBJ2-1; 10 bases match TRBD1. This CDR3 spans 15 amino acids. V lost 2 bases to trimming and J lost 8 bases; unmatched junction nucleotides: 6. Germline values: CDR1 MNHNY, CDR2 SVGAGI (reference sequence). The CDR3 DNA reads as TGTGCCAGCAGTTACAGGGGGACAGGGGCGGATGAGCAGTTCTTC. Its translation: CASSYRGTGADEQFF.

The chain uses TRBV24-1 and TRBJ2-7; D uncertain. TRBJ2-5 explains the end of the DNA better; the J call may be wrong. Per germline, CDR1 KGHDR and CDR2 SFDVKD. The CDR3 contains 14 residues. The DNA of the CDR3 is TGTGCCACCAGTGAAAATGGACGAGAGGAGACCCAGTACTTC. Residues: CATSENGREETQYF.

The CDR3 protein is CASASGRSYNEQFF. CDR3 DNA sequence: TGTGCCAGCGCTAGCGGGCGTTCTTACAATGAGCAGTTCTTC. The rearrangement links TRBV2 to TRBJ2-1; 8 bases map to TRBD2. Germline trimming cut 8 bases from V and 4 bases from J; bases unmatched to any gene: 7. The CDR3 runs 14 residues. CDR1 SNHLY and CDR2 FYNNEI come from the germline V gene.

This clonotype has only a few counts. V and J are TRBV20-1 and TRBJ2-7, with 10 bases that match TRBD1. Germline lookup yields CDR1 DFQATT and CDR2 SNEGSKA (reference sequence). The CDR3 covers 15 residues. The J segment lost 6 bases and the V segment lost 3 bases, leaving 11 bases of the junction unmatched. The CDR3: CSARGGGQGTVEQYF. The DNA of the CDR3 is TGCAGTGCTAGGGGCGGGGGACAGGGGACCGTCGAGCAGTACTTC.

The count of this clonotype is one. This chain uses TRBV7-2 with TRBJ1-1, with D possibly TRBD1 on 6 matching bases. The CDR3 length is 14 residues. Germline values: CDR1 SGHTA, CDR2 FQGNSA. The V end was cut by 3 bases, the J end by 4 bases, with 12 bases between. The CDR3, as DNA: TGTGCCAGCAGCTTGTACAGGGTGGGCACTGAAGCTTTCTTT. It encodes CASSLYRVGTEAFF. Complete variable domain (other parts from reference TRBV7-2 and TRBJ1-1): GAGVSQSPSNKVTEKGKDVELRCDPISGHTALYWYRQSLGQGLEFLIYFQGNSAPDKSGLPSDRFSAERTGGSVSTLTIQRTQQEDSAVYLCASSLYRVGTEAFFGQGTRLTVV.

The genes are TRBV20-1 and TRBJ1-1, with a weak D call TRBD1 (5 bases). Per the germline V gene, CDR1 is DFQATT and CDR2 is SNEGSKA (reference sequence). The CDR3 loop spans 16 amino acids. Trimming shortened V by 0 bases and J by 1 base, and 15 bases separated the two germline ends. The CDR3: CSARDPWEGTNTEAFF. As DNA, the CDR3 is TGCAGTGCTAGAGATCCCTGGGAGGGGACGAACACTGAAGCTTTCTTT.